A single sample gave rise to the 27 T cell receptor beta chains below, sequenced in a study of Graves' ophthalmopathy and Graves' hyperthyroidism. Amplified material comprised TCR beta CDR3 regions derived from RNA transcripts. First-round RT-PCR used HTBI primers; second-round multiplex PCR followed. TCRdb ran MiXCR on the multiplex PCR reads and lists one entry per CDR3 protein. There are around 470,000 distinct CDR3 sequences in the sample; 13% to 15% occur only once, and 8% to 10% lies in the top ten. Material: blood. Receptors were obtained from a woman in her 30s with Graves' ophthalmopathy.

This clonotype has at least ten counts. The chain's CDR3 is CASSSSGRSETQYF. DNA of the CDR3: TGTGCCAGCAGTTCCAGCGGGAGGAGTGAGACCCAGTACTTC. The chain is built from TRBV28 and TRBJ2-5, with TRBD2 matching 9 bases. CDR1 and CDR2 from the germline V gene are MDHEN and SYDVKM. The trim removed 4 bases at V and 5 bases at J, leaving 5 bases unmatched. This CDR3 has 14 amino acids.

For the CDR3, the DNA is TGTGCCAGCACCGTTGGGCTAGTAATCCGCGAGCAGTACTTC. It is translated as CASTVGLVIREQYF. J is TRBJ2-7 and V is TRBV28; D ambiguous. The CDR3 runs to 14 residues. Deletions cut 7 bases from V and 6 bases from J, with 19 bases between. Germline CDR1 MDHEN, CDR2 SYDVKM.

This clonotype was seen repeatedly, ten times or more. The chain recombines TRBV6-1 with TRBJ2-5, with 10 bases fitting TRBD1. CDR1 MNHNS and CDR2 SASEGT come from the germline V gene. V shed 7 bases and J 4 bases; nucleotides not matched to a gene: 9. The CDR3 runs to 15 residues. The CDR3 coding sequence is TGTGCCAGCATCCTGGACAGGGGGGGTTTAGAGACCCAGTACTTC. Protein: CASILDRGGLETQYF.

This clonotype was observed at least ten times. The gene calls are TRBV27 and TRBJ1-1; 7 bases map to TRBD1. With V trimmed by 2 bases and J by 4 bases, 7 bases remained unmatched. Per the germline V gene, CDR1 is MNHEY and CDR2 is SMNVEV (reference sequence). There are 15 residues in the CDR3. Written as DNA, the CDR3 is TGTGCCAGCAGTTTACTAGGGGGCGCGGGCACTGAAGCTTTCTTT. This encodes CASSLLGGAGTEAFF.

Details on this clonotype: A much larger clone lies one base from this, so it may be a read error. The chain combines TRBV11-2 with TRBJ2-7; D not certain. This CDR3 has 12 amino acids. Trimming cost V 2 bases and J 4 bases, with 6 bases left between them. Looked up from germline, CDR1 is SGHAT and CDR2 is FQNNGV. CDR3 in amino acids: CASSLIWYEQYF. As DNA, the CDR3 is TGTGCCAGCAGCTTAATTTGGTACGAGCAGTACTTC.

This clonotype was seen ten or more times. V and J are TRBV12-3 or TRBV12-4 and TRBJ2-7; TRBD2 matches at 7 bases. V dropped 5 bases and J dropped 3; count of bases not matched to a gene: 7. This CDR3 spans 14 amino acids. CDR3 sequence (DNA): TGTGCCAGCAGTCCTAAAGCGGGACGCTACGAGCAGTACTTC. As protein: CASSPKAGRYEQYF.

This clonotype appeared many times. This chain links TRBV4-1 with TRBJ2-5; 10 nucleotides line up with TRBD2. V dropped 4 bases and J dropped 3; count of bases not matched to a gene: 14. The length of the CDR3 is 18 residues. CDR1 MGHRA and CDR2 YSYEKL come from the germline V gene. DNA of the CDR3: TGCGCCAGCAGCCCCCCCATCCGGTGGCTAGCGGGGGAAGAGACCCAGTACTTC. Its protein is CASSPPIRWLAGEETQYF.

The sample holds many counts of this clonotype. The genes are TRBV19 and TRBJ2-7, with D uncertain. Germline values: CDR1 LNHDA, CDR2 SQIVND (reference sequence). The CDR3 contains 14 residues. Trimming took 3 bases from V and 3 from J, leaving 12 bases between them. The CDR3 bases are TGTGCCAGTAGTATTAGTCACAGTTTCTACGAGCAGTACTTC. As protein: CASSISHSFYEQYF.

The J gene is TRBJ2-7, the V gene TRBV28, with 8 bases matching TRBD1. V shed 6 bases and J 3 bases; nucleotides not matched to a gene: 10. Germline V gives CDR1 MDHEN, CDR2 SYDVKM. CDR3 size: 15 residues. CDR3 nucleotides: TGTGCCAGCAGCTCCCTCGGACAGGGTGGCTACGAGCAGTACTTC. This sequence encodes CASSSLGQGGYEQYF. Supplemented by reference TRBV28 and TRBJ2-7, the full variable domain reads DVKVTQSSRYLVKRTGEKVFLECVQDMDHENMFWYRQDPGLGLRLIYFSYDVKMKEKGDIPEGYSVSREKKERFSLILESASTNQTSMYLCASSSLGQGGYEQYFGPGTRLTVT.

This clonotype has a count of ten or more. The CDR3: CASGGGRNYGYTF. DNA of the CDR3: TGTGCTAGTGGCGGAGGAAGGAACTATGGCTACACCTTC. The chain uses TRBV12-5 and TRBJ1-2; D gene uncertain. Germline V CDR1 and CDR2: LGHNT, FRNRAP. The CDR3 sequence is 13 residues long. With 6 bases removed from V and 2 bases from J, the gap between germline ends came to 10 bases.

V usage is TRBV7-8 and J usage is TRBJ1-4; D gene uncertain. The CDR3 sequence is 15 residues long. Germline loops: CDR1 SGHVS, CDR2 FQNEAQ. V was clipped by 5 bases and J by 3 bases, with 13 bases between them. The CDR3 DNA sequence: TGTGCCAGCAGCCTCGGGCCGACGTCTAATGAAAAACTGTTTTTT. Translated: CASSLGPTSNEKLFF.

The chain uses TRBV6-2 or TRBV6-3 and TRBJ2-3, with D unresolved. The length of the CDR3 is 13 residues. V shed 5 bases and J shed 4 bases, with 10 bases lying between them. Germline assignment: CDR1 MNHEY and CDR2 SVGEGT. The CDR3 bases are TGTGCCAGCAGTCCGGACGAGTCAGATACGCAGTATTTT. Translation: CASSPDESDTQYF.

In this sample, this clonotype turned up many times. The chain links TRBV28 to TRBJ1-2; 7 bases line up with TRBD1. Germline V gene data show CDR1 as MDHEN and CDR2 as SYDVKM. The CDR3 has 16 amino acids. Germline trimming cut 7 bases from V and 0 bases from J; bases unmatched to any gene: 11. In DNA, the CDR3 is TGTGCCAGCACCCCAGGACAGGACAATCCTAACTATGGCTACACCTTC. Residues: CASTPGQDNPNYGYTF.

The sample holds many counts of this clonotype. The chain carries TRBV15 and TRBJ1-1; D is unresolved. CDR1 is LNHNV, CDR2 YYDKDF, per germline (reference sequence). The V and J ends lost 0 bases and 0 bases respectively, with 8 bases between them. CDR3 length: 15 amino acids. CDR3 residues: CATSRDKALNTEAFF. The DNA for the CDR3 is TGTGCCACCAGCAGAGATAAGGCCCTGAACACTGAAGCTTTCTTT.

There are many counts of this clonotype. The chain has TRBV28 and TRBJ2-7; D possibly corresponds to TRBD2 (6 bases). The germline V and J ends were trimmed by 5 bases and 2 bases, with 10 bases remaining between them. Germline assignment: CDR1 MDHEN and CDR2 SYDVKM. The CDR3 runs 13 residues. CDR3 bases: TGTGCCAGCAGTCTAGCGCTTACCTACGAGCAGTACTTC. Translating gives CASSLALTYEQYF.

The sample holds many counts of this clonotype. The chain uses TRBV19 and TRBJ2-5; 8 nucleotides match TRBD2. This CDR3 comprises 12 residues. Germline V gene sequence: CDR1 LNHDA, CDR2 SQIVND (reference sequence). V lost 5 bases to trimming and J lost 14 bases; unmatched junction nucleotides: 10. In DNA, the CDR3 is TGTGCCAGTAGTCCCAGCCGGACTAGCCTATACTTC. It translates to CASSPSRTSLYF.

This chain joins TRBV30 and TRBJ1-6; D remains unclear. Germline lookup yields CDR1 GTSNPN and CDR2 SVGIG (reference sequence). CDR3 length equals 13 residues. Trimming removed 5 bases at V and 9 bases at J, with 14 bases between. Here the CDR3 reads CAWGHSLSSPLHF. The CDR3 region has the DNA TGTGCCTGGGGGCACTCTTTGAGTTCACCCCTCCACTTT.

This clonotype has a count of ten or more. The chain couples TRBV6-5 to TRBJ2-7; the D is unclear. CDR1 is MNHEY, CDR2 SVGAGI, per germline. Trimming left V 0 bases short and J 7 bases short, with 13 bases between. The CDR3 totals 14 residues. The CDR3 DNA sequence: TGTGCCAGCAGTTACTCGACCAGTCTTGGAGAGCAGTACTTC. Translated, it gives CASSYSTSLGEQYF.

This clonotype showed up many times. This chain uses TRBV27 with TRBJ1-5; D ambiguous. The CDR3 is 14 residues long. Germline V gives CDR1 MNHEY, CDR2 SMNVEV (reference sequence). V lost 2 bases, J lost 7 bases, and 12 bases lay in between. Written as DNA, the CDR3 is TGTGCCAGCAGTTTAAGTGGCAGGCTCCAGCCCCAGCATTTT. Translating gives CASSLSGRLQPQHF.

The chain uses TRBV20-1 and TRBJ2-7; TRBD1 might be the D (5 bases). V was pared by 0 bases and J by 0 bases, with 15 bases between. From germline, CDR1 is DFQATT and CDR2 SNEGSKA (reference sequence). The CDR3 covers 16 residues. This CDR3 is CSARDPQWGSSYEQYF. The CDR3 DNA is TGCAGTGCTAGAGATCCCCAGTGGGGCAGCTCCTACGAGCAGTACTTC.

The J gene is TRBJ2-7, the V gene TRBV30; weak D call: TRBD2 (5 bases). V lost 2 bases and J 0 bases, leaving 8 bases between the germline ends. The CDR3 sequence is 13 residues long. Germline CDR1 reads GTSNPN; CDR2 reads SVGIG (reference sequence). CDR3 in DNA: TGTGCCTGGAGTCTCACTAGCTCCTACGAGCAGTACTTC. Protein: CAWSLTSSYEQYF.

This clonotype was seen at least ten times. The chain links TRBV11-2 to TRBJ1-2; 8 nucleotides agree with TRBD1. The V gene's germline CDR1 is SGHAT and CDR2 FQNNGV. The trim removed 5 bases at V and 2 bases at J, leaving 13 bases unmatched. The CDR3 totals 17 residues. CDR3 sequence reads: CASSRAGTGANNYGYTF. Here the CDR3 DNA reads TGTGCCAGCAGCCGAGCCGGGACAGGCGCTAACAACTATGGCTACACCTTC.

This clonotype was seen at least ten times. The rearrangement links TRBV24-1 to TRBJ1-2; D is perhaps TRBD1 (6 bases). Trimming took off 3 bases at V and 8 bases at J, with 15 bases between the two ends. In germline, CDR1 is KGHDR, CDR2 SFDVKD. CDR3 length equals 14 residues. CDR3 nucleotides: TGTGCCACCAGTGATGCCACAGGGAAAGACGGCTACACCTTC. It codes for CATSDATGKDGYTF.

This chain joins TRBV18 and TRBJ2-2, with D possibly being TRBD1 (5 bases). V lost 3 bases and J 3 bases, leaving 17 bases between the germline ends. From germline, CDR1 is KGHSH and CDR2 LQKENI. CDR3 length: 17 amino acids. As DNA, the CDR3 is TGTGCCAGCTCACCCAGGGCGAAGGGGCCGGACACCGGGGAGCTGTTTTTT. Its protein is CASSPRAKGPDTGELFF.

In this sample, this clonotype turned up many times. This chain links TRBV20-1 with TRBJ2-7; D is undetermined. Germline CDR1 DFQATT, CDR2 SNEGSKA (reference sequence). Deletions cut 1 base from V and 2 bases from J, with 12 bases between. This CDR3 is built from 14 residues. The chain's CDR3 is CSARASGTTYEQYF. CDR3 sequence (DNA): TGCAGTGCTAGAGCCTCCGGCACCACCTACGAGCAGTACTTC.

Ten or more counts support this clonotype. The chain combines TRBV20-1 with TRBJ2-7; maybe TRBD2 (5 bases). With 6 bases removed from V and 2 bases from J, the gap between germline ends came to 17 bases. CDR1 and CDR2 (germline): DFQATT, SNEGSKA (reference sequence). The CDR3 runs to 14 residues. CDR3 sequence reads: CSAPPGSPTYEQYF. The DNA of the CDR3 is TGCAGTGCCCCCCCGGGGAGCCCAACCTACGAGCAGTACTTC.

In its sample, this clonotype was seen many times. The rearrangement links TRBV20-1 to TRBJ1-3, with 12 bases identical to TRBD1. Germline lookup yields CDR1 DFQATT and CDR2 SNEGSKA (reference sequence). Trimming at V came to 3 bases and at J to 9 bases, leaving 12 bases not matched to a gene. This CDR3 has 16 amino acids. The CDR3 protein is CSARSGTGGDQGTIYF. Written as DNA, the CDR3 is TGCAGTGCTAGGTCGGGGACAGGGGGCGACCAGGGCACCATATATTTT.